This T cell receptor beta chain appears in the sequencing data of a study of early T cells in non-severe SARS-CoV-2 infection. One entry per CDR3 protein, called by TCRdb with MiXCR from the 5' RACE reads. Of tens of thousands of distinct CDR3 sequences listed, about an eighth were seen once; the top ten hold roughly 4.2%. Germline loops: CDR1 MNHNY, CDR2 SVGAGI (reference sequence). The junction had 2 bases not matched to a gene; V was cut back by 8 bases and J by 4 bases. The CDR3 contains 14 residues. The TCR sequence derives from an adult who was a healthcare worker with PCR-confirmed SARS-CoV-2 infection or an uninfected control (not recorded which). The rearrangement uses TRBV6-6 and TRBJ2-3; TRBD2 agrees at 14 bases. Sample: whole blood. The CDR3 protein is CASSTSGGADTQYF. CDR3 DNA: TGTGCCAGCTCGACTAGCGGGGGGGCAGATACGCAGTATTTT.